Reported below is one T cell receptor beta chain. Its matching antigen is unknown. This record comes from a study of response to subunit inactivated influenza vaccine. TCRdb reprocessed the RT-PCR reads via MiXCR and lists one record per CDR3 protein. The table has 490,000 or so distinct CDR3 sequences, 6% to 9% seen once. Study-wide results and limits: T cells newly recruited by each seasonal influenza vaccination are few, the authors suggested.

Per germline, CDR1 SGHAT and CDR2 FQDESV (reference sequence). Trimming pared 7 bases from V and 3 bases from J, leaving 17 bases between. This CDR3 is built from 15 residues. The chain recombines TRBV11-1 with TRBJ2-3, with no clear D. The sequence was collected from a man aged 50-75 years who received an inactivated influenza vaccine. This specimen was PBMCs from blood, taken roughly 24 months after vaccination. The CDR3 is CASTLGYSLTDTQYF. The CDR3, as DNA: TGTGCCAGCACCCTGGGGTATAGTCTAACAGATACGCAGTATTTT.